A selection of T cell receptor beta chains follows, all from one sample in a study of blood T cell repertoires in COVID-19. This table comes from immunoSEQ multiplex PCR, and its TCRdb copy is limited to in-frame clones, with some not included. The sample consists of some 270,000 clones, over 75% of them appearing once. The material sequenced was peripheral blood. These receptors were obtained from a woman aged 65 to 85 with acute or convalescent COVID-19. Both conserved end residues are part of each CDR3. The order of the fields is V gene, clone size, D gene, J gene, CDR3 DNA, CDR3 protein. The D gene is left open where the match is weak. Some rows have no size entry. The others give once, few or many, or a class for an expanded clone.

V gene: TRBV7-2
clone size: -
D gene: -
J gene: TRBJ2-5
CDR3 DNA: TGTGCCAGCAGCAAAGCGGAGACCCAGTACTTC
CDR3 protein: CASSKAETQYF

V gene: TRBV2
clone size: -
D gene: -
J gene: TRBJ1-1
CDR3 DNA: TGTGCCAGCAGTAACAGGAACACTGAAGCTTTCTTT
CDR3 protein: CASSNRNTEAFF

V gene: TRBV5-1
clone size: -
D gene: -
J gene: TRBJ1-1
CDR3 DNA: TGCGCCAGCAGCTTGGCTGGCATTCCGTCAAACACTGAAGCTTTCTTT
CDR3 protein: CASSLAGIPSNTEAFF

V gene: TRBV18
clone size: -
D gene: TRBD2
J gene: TRBJ2-3
CDR3 DNA: TGTGCCAGCTCACCACCCCTAGCGGGGGGATCAGATACGCAGTATTTT
CDR3 protein: CASSPPLAGGSDTQYF

V gene: TRBV21-1
clone size: -
D gene: -
J gene: TRBJ2-5
CDR3 DNA: TGTGCCAGCAGCCCCCCCCAGGGAGAGACCCAGTACTTC
CDR3 protein: CASSPPQGETQYF

V gene: TRBV6-5
clone size: -
D gene: -
J gene: TRBJ1-3
CDR3 DNA: TGTGCCAGCAGTTATGGTGGGCGCTCTGGAAACACCATATATTTT
CDR3 protein: CASSYGGRSGNTIYF

V gene: TRBV29-1
clone size: once
D gene: -
J gene: TRBJ1-2
CDR3 DNA: TGCAGCGTTGACGACCAGGCCTATGGCTACACCTTC
CDR3 protein: CSVDDQAYGYTF

V gene: TRBV7-2
clone size: -
D gene: -
J gene: TRBJ1-5
CDR3 DNA: TGTGCCAGCAGCGCAACAGGGTTCAATCAGCCCCAGCATTTT
CDR3 protein: CASSATGFNQPQHF

V gene: TRBV19
clone size: -
D gene: -
J gene: TRBJ1-2
CDR3 DNA: TGTGCCAGTAGGGCTAACGGGTACTACTATGGCTACACCTTC
CDR3 protein: CASRANGYYYGYTF

V gene: TRBV10-3
clone size: -
D gene: TRBD1
J gene: TRBJ2-1
CDR3 DNA: TGTGCCATCAACCCCGGGACAGGGGCCAATGAGCAGTTCTTC
CDR3 protein: CAINPGTGANEQFF

V gene: TRBV30
clone size: -
D gene: TRBD1
J gene: TRBJ1-1
CDR3 DNA: TGTGCCTGGAGTCAAGGACAGGGCCAAGCTTTCTTT
CDR3 protein: CAWSQGQGQAFF

V gene: TRBV4-1
clone size: few
D gene: -
J gene: TRBJ1-2
CDR3 DNA: TGCGCCAGCAGCCAAGATCAGGTGATTAATGGCTACACCTTC
CDR3 protein: CASSQDQVINGYTF

V gene: TRBV18
clone size: few
D gene: -
J gene: TRBJ2-7
CDR3 DNA: TGTGCCAGCTCACTCGGTCAGACAGGATCCTACGAGCAGTACTTC
CDR3 protein: CASSLGQTGSYEQYF

V gene: TRBV7-8
clone size: -
D gene: TRBD1
J gene: TRBJ2-4
CDR3 DNA: TGTGCCAGCAGCCCGACGACAGGGGAAAACATTCAGTACTTC
CDR3 protein: CASSPTTGENIQYF

V gene: TRBV2
clone size: -
D gene: TRBD1
J gene: TRBJ2-2
CDR3 DNA: TGTGCCAGCACCATACAGGGGGGTGGCACCGGGGAGCTGTTTTTT
CDR3 protein: CASTIQGGGTGELFF

V gene: TRBV3-1/TRBV3-2
clone size: -
D gene: -
J gene: TRBJ2-7
CDR3 DNA: TGTGCCAGCAGCCAACGGGAACGGTTCGACGAGCAGTACTTC
CDR3 protein: CASSQRERFDEQYF

V gene: TRBV25-1
clone size: once
D gene: TRBD2
J gene: TRBJ2-5
CDR3 DNA: TGTGCCAGCAGTGAATTAGGGACTAGCGGGGGCTGGAAGACCCAGTACTTC
CDR3 protein: CASSELGTSGGWKTQYF

V gene: TRBV6-5
clone size: -
D gene: TRBD2
J gene: TRBJ2-3
CDR3 DNA: TGTGCCAGCAGCCGTAGCGGGGGGGCATCAGATACGCAGTATTTT
CDR3 protein: CASSRSGGASDTQYF

V gene: TRBV14
clone size: -
D gene: -
J gene: TRBJ2-1
CDR3 DNA: TGTGCCAGCAGCCAAGGAGAGGTACATGAGCAGTTCTTC
CDR3 protein: CASSQGEVHEQFF

V gene: TRBV3-1/TRBV3-2
clone size: -
D gene: -
J gene: TRBJ2-7
CDR3 DNA: TGTGCCAGCAGCGCCCGGGGATGGTACGGCGAGCAGTACTTC
CDR3 protein: CASSARGWYGEQYF

V gene: TRBV6-6
clone size: -
D gene: TRBD1
J gene: TRBJ2-1
CDR3 DNA: TGTGCCAGCCAGGGGGCTACCTACAATGAGCAGTTCTTC
CDR3 protein: CASQGATYNEQFF

V gene: TRBV11-2
clone size: -
D gene: TRBD1
J gene: TRBJ1-6
CDR3 DNA: TGTGCCAGCAGCTTAGGAGGGACAGCGAATTCACCCCTCCACTTT
CDR3 protein: CASSLGGTANSPLHF

V gene: TRBV5-6
clone size: -
D gene: -
J gene: TRBJ1-2
CDR3 DNA: TGTGCCAGCAGCTTGGGTGTTTCTATTTATGGCTACACCTTC
CDR3 protein: CASSLGVSIYGYTF

V gene: TRBV6-6
clone size: -
D gene: TRBD1
J gene: TRBJ2-7
CDR3 DNA: TGTGCCAGCGCCCGGACAGGGGGTAGATACGAGCAGTACTTC
CDR3 protein: CASARTGGRYEQYF

V gene: TRBV5-5
clone size: once
D gene: -
J gene: TRBJ2-2
CDR3 DNA: TGTGCCAGCAGCTTGGACGGGATGGCCGGGGAGCTGTTTTTT
CDR3 protein: CASSLDGMAGELFF